This is a list of T cell receptor beta chains from one sample in a study of blood T cells in healthy people across ages. TCRdb reprocessed the 5' RACE reads via MiXCR and lists one record per CDR3 protein. The repertoire holds approximately 850,000 distinct CDR3 sequences, with 58% as singletons. Sample: blood. The origin of the receptors is a man under 40 in good health. Each CDR3 is given with its conserved first and last residue. D genes are given only for firm matches. Clone size, where shown, is once, few, many, or a class for clones that have expanded.

TRBV7-9	.	TRBJ1-6	.	CASSLFGQEYNSPLHF	TGTGCCAGCAGCTTATTTGGGCAGGAATATAATTCACCCCTCCACTTT
TRBV29-1	.	TRBJ1-1	few	CSVGRTRNTEAFF	TGCAGCGTCGGCAGGACACGGAACACTGAAGCTTTCTTT
TRBV20-1	.	TRBJ2-1	few	CSASRQGGNEQFF	TGCAGTGCTAGCCGTCAGGGTGGGAATGAGCAGTTCTTC
TRBV10-3	TRBD1	TRBJ2-7	few	CAISDPGTVTYEQYF	TGTGCCATCAGTGACCCCGGGACAGTTACCTACGAGCAGTACTTC
TRBV7-8	.	TRBJ1-1	few	CASSLVTEGYTEAFF	TGTGCCAGCAGCTTAGTGACAGAGGGATACACTGAAGCTTTCTTT
TRBV29-1	TRBD1	TRBJ2-5	few	CSVEGDSQETQYF	TGCAGCGTTGAGGGGGACAGCCAAGAGACCCAGTACTTC
TRBV3-1	.	TRBJ2-7	.	CASSDIRDRSSYEQYF	TGTGCCAGCAGCGACATCCGGGATCGTAGCTCCTACGAGCAGTACTTC
TRBV5-1	.	TRBJ1-2	.	CASSLGAMGGLSDGYTF	TGCGCCAGCAGCTTGGGGGCCATGGGAGGGTTGAGCGATGGCTACACCTTC
TRBV14	.	TRBJ1-2	.	CASSQADDAFYGYTF	TGTGCCAGCAGCCAAGCGGACGATGCCTTCTATGGCTACACCTTC
TRBV3-1	TRBD2	TRBJ2-3	few	CASSHTSGSTDTQYF	TGTGCCAGCAGCCATACTAGCGGGAGCACAGATACGCAGTATTTT
TRBV9	.	TRBJ1-2	.	CASSVSGEAGYTF	TGTGCCAGCAGCGTATCCGGAGAGGCTGGCTACACCTTC
TRBV20-1	TRBD1	TRBJ1-6	few	CSAREGTASYNSPLHF	TGCAGTGCTAGAGAGGGGACAGCGAGTTATAATTCACCCCTCCACTTT
TRBV6-4	.	TRBJ2-6	few	CASSVGAGANVLTF	TGTGCCAGCAGTGTTGGGGCTGGGGCCAACGTCCTGACTTTC
TRBV5-6	.	TRBJ2-1	few	CASSPRTNNEQFF	TGTGCCAGCAGCCCGCGGACAAACAATGAGCAGTTCTTC
TRBV28	TRBD2	TRBJ2-3	.	CASTPWVAGGPDTQYF	TGTGCCAGCACCCCATGGGTGGCGGGAGGGCCAGATACGCAGTATTTT
TRBV28	.	TRBJ2-1	.	CASRVYRSEQFF	TGTGCCAGCAGGGTGTATAGGAGTGAGCAGTTCTTC
TRBV3-1	.	TRBJ1-4	.	CASSQSGLGSGEKLFF	TGTGCCAGCAGCCAAAGTGGTCTTGGCAGTGGAGAAAAACTGTTTTTT
TRBV6-5	.	TRBJ2-1	.	CASSYSTDNSYNEQFF	TGTGCCAGCAGTTACTCGACGGACAACTCCTACAATGAGCAGTTCTTC